These T cell receptor beta chains were read from a single sample in a study of shared clonotypes between healthy human individuals. Produced via immunoSEQ multiplex PCR; TCRdb's table is partial and in-frame only. This table has about 2,200,000 clones, about 93% appearing once. Specimen: naive CD8+ T cells from PBMCs. The receptors originated from a man between 18 and 29 years old in good health. Some clones in this sample may be carry-over from other donors' samples. Both conserved end residues are part of each CDR3. The size field is filled for only some rows; it gives once, few, many or a size class.

v_gene: TRBV27
len: 15
abundance: -
CDR3aa: CASSSGTGQYNEQFF

v_gene: TRBV4-2
len: 15
abundance: -
CDR3aa: CASSLGLAGSDTQYF

v_gene: TRBV2
len: 12
abundance: once
CDR3aa: CATLQWAGELFF

v_gene: TRBV27
len: 14
abundance: -
CDR3aa: CASKAEPFYNEQFF

v_gene: TRBV5-6
len: 14
abundance: -
CDR3aa: CASSWDPEGLEQYF

v_gene: TRBV28
len: 17
abundance: -
CDR3aa: CASSGYRAEGDTDTQYF

v_gene: TRBV29-1
len: 14
abundance: few
CDR3aa: CSVVQGLLSTEAFF

v_gene: TRBV7-8
len: 14
abundance: -
CDR3aa: CASSNTDGSNEQFF

v_gene: TRBV29-1
len: 16
abundance: -
CDR3aa: CSVLTGTGAGANVLTF

v_gene: TRBV28
len: 12
abundance: -
CDR3aa: CASRWGGTEAFF

v_gene: TRBV11-1
len: 16
abundance: -
CDR3aa: CASSLRGPGGNTEAFF

v_gene: TRBV7-3
len: 13
abundance: -
CDR3aa: CASSQGSRGEQYF

v_gene: TRBV7-9
len: 15
abundance: few
CDR3aa: CASSSTGTNTYGYTF

v_gene: TRBV5-4
len: 15
abundance: -
CDR3aa: CASSGGTVRSAEQYF

v_gene: TRBV11-2
len: 12
abundance: -
CDR3aa: CASSSAAGELFF

v_gene: TRBV19
len: 13
abundance: -
CDR3aa: CASSILGSGELFF

v_gene: TRBV7-2
len: 15
abundance: -
CDR3aa: CASSLWLAGGNEQFF

v_gene: TRBV13
len: 16
abundance: -
CDR3aa: CASSSRGSGIYNEQFF

v_gene: TRBV9
len: 18
abundance: -
CDR3aa: CASSVGRDRIDLNTEAFF

v_gene: TRBV28
len: 15
abundance: -
CDR3aa: CASISGTSTNEKLFF

v_gene: TRBV27
len: 15
abundance: -
CDR3aa: CASRSRTGITGELFF

v_gene: TRBV4-1
len: 16
abundance: -
CDR3aa: CASSQPLAARWNEQFF

v_gene: TRBV6-6
len: 13
abundance: -
CDR3aa: CASSPRQAGELFF

v_gene: TRBV28
len: 15
abundance: -
CDR3aa: CASSLWGDSYNEQFF

v_gene: TRBV7-9
len: 15
abundance: -
CDR3aa: CASSLILPSYNEQFF

v_gene: TRBV6-5
len: 14
abundance: -
CDR3aa: CASNDRVLNTEAFF

v_gene: TRBV19
len: 12
abundance: -
CDR3aa: CAASGGSDTQYF

v_gene: TRBV11-2
len: 13
abundance: -
CDR3aa: CASSFITGDEQYF

v_gene: TRBV6-1
len: 14
abundance: -
CDR3aa: CASSEGDRGYEQYF

v_gene: TRBV9
len: 16
abundance: -
CDR3aa: CASSVLAGGRTDTQYF

v_gene: TRBV6-5
len: 15
abundance: -
CDR3aa: CASSYSKGATGELFF

v_gene: TRBV11-1
len: 16
abundance: -
CDR3aa: CASSLLGALNTGELFF

v_gene: TRBV11-2
len: 16
abundance: -
CDR3aa: CASSKRGVGPNEKLFF

v_gene: TRBV4-1
len: 16
abundance: -
CDR3aa: CASSQEFPGQIYGYTF

v_gene: TRBV11-2
len: 16
abundance: -
CDR3aa: CASSLDWGQGLLEQFF

v_gene: TRBV7-9
len: 15
abundance: -
CDR3aa: CASSLRLTPYNEQFF

v_gene: TRBV11-2
len: 13
abundance: -
CDR3aa: CASSLIPTGELFF

v_gene: TRBV5-1
len: 13
abundance: -
CDR3aa: CASSLGGNYGYTF

v_gene: TRBV10-2
len: 13
abundance: -
CDR3aa: CASAEGGFTEAFF

v_gene: TRBV29-1
len: 13
abundance: -
CDR3aa: CSVEPGLGYGYTF